These T cell receptor beta chains were read from a single sample in a study of T-cell reconstitution after alpha-beta-depleted transplantation in children. TCRdb processed the PCR reads anew with MiXCR; each CDR3 protein has one entry. The table records around 530,000 distinct CDR3 sequences, 32% of them present only once. The source material was PBMCs from the stem cell graft donor, sampled from the stem cell graft. These receptors all stem from a human donor who donated a stem cell graft to a child with aplastic anemia. Each CDR3 is given with its conserved first and last residue. A D gene is named only where the DNA matches it firmly. Clone size is given for some rows only: seen once, a few or many times, or a class if the clone is expanded.

v_call	clone_size	j_call	d_call	cdr3_aa	cdr3_nt
TRBV6-2/TRBV6-3	NA	TRBJ2-3	NA	CASSYRAGTDTQYF	TGTGCCAGCAGTTATCGGGCGGGCACAGATACGCAGTATTTT
TRBV15	few	TRBJ2-2	TRBD2	CATSEGGRLTGELFF	TGTGCCACCAGCGAAGGCGGGAGGCTCACCGGGGAGCTGTTTTTT
TRBV10-2	NA	TRBJ2-1	NA	CASSESRDPLYNEQFF	TGCGCCAGCAGTGAGTCCAGGGATCCCCTTTACAATGAGCAGTTCTTC
TRBV11-2	once	TRBJ1-2	NA	CASSLGRGLDLNYGYTF	TGTGCCAGCAGCTTAGGTCGAGGTTTAGACCTAAACTATGGCTACACCTTC
TRBV9	NA	TRBJ2-7	TRBD1	CASSVTGGVYEQYF	TGTGCCAGCAGCGTAACAGGGGGAGTATACGAGCAGTACTTC
TRBV29-1	few	TRBJ2-2	NA	CSVEVWAGELFF	TGCAGCGTTGAAGTCTGGGCCGGGGAGCTGTTTTTT
TRBV28	few	TRBJ2-3	TRBD1	CASSQRQGTDTQYF	TGTGCCAGCAGCCAACGACAGGGTACAGATACGCAGTATTTT
TRBV20-1	few	TRBJ2-7	TRBD2	CSAKLAGEYEQYF	TGCAGTGCTAAACTAGCGGGAGAATACGAGCAGTACTTC
TRBV12-3/TRBV12-4	NA	TRBJ1-6	NA	CASSNAGSRNNSPLHF	TGTGCCAGCAGTAACGCAGGGAGCCGGAATAATTCACCCCTCCACTTT
TRBV20-1	few	TRBJ2-5	TRBD2	CSAGSGSGETQYF	TGCAGTGCCGGTAGCGGGTCTGGCGAGACCCAGTACTTC
TRBV10-2	NA	TRBJ1-2	NA	CASSESKGPYGYTF	TGCGCCAGCAGTGAGTCGAAGGGGCCCTATGGCTACACCTTC
TRBV6-1	NA	TRBJ2-1	NA	CASSANRDLNNEQFF	TGTGCCAGCAGTGCCAACCGGGACTTGAACAATGAGCAGTTCTTC